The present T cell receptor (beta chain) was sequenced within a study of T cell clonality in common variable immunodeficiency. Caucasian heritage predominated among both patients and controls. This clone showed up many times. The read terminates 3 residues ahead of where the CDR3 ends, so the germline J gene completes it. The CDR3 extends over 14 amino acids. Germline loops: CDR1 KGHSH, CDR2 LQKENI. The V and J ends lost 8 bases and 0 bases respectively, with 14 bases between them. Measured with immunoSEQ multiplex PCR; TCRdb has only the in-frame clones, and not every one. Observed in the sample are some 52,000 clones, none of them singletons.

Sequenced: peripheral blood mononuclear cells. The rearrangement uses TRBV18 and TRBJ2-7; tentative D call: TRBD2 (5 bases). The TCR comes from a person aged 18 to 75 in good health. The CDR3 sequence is CASGLLQSSYEQYF. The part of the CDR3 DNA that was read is TGTGCCAGCGGACTCCTCCAGAGCTCCTACGAG. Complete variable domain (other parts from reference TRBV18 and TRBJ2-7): NAGVMQNPRHLVRRRGQEARLRCSPMKGHSHVYWYRQLPEEGLKFMVYLQKENIIDESGMPKERFSAEFPKEGPSILRIQQVVRGDSAAYFCASGLLQSSYEQYFGPGTRLTVT.